These 23 T cell receptor beta chains were all obtained from the same sample, sequenced in a study of shared clonotypes between healthy human individuals. The method was immunoSEQ multiplex PCR; TCRdb's version includes in-frame clones alone and lacks a portion of them. This sample has about a million clones; roughly 80% occur once, and the top ten carry 0.85% to 1%. Sequenced input: memory CD4+ T cells from PBMCs. Noted subset: CD45RA-negative fraction. These TCRs come from a man between 18 and 35 years old in good health. Some clones in this sample may be carry-over from other donors' samples.

This chain joins TRBV7-9 and TRBJ1-4; TRBD1 matches 7 bases. This CDR3 comprises 16 residues. Germline CDR1 is SEHNR and CDR2 is FQNEAQ (reference sequence). J lost 7 bases, V lost 5 bases, and 13 bases had no gene match. CDR3 protein: CASSPSPRQGSEKLFF. CDR3 sequence (DNA): TGTGCCAGCAGCCCGAGCCCTCGACAGGGAAGTGAAAAACTGTTTTTT.

This chain links TRBV11-2 with TRBJ2-3; weak D call: TRBD2 (5 bases). The V end lost 0 bases, the J end lost 2 bases, and 15 bases lay between the germline ends. CDR3 length equals 17 residues. Germline-derived CDR1 and CDR2 are SGHAT and FQNNGV. In DNA form, the CDR3 reads TGTGCCAGCAGCTTAGAACGGACTGTACTGAACACAGATACGCAGTATTTT. Encoded protein: CASSLERTVLNTDTQYF.

This chain uses TRBV28 with TRBJ2-7; TRBD2 matches at 12 bases. The germline CDR1 and CDR2 sequences are MDHEN and SYDVKM. The CDR3 covers 13 residues. With V trimmed by 11 bases and J by 4 bases, 6 bases remained unmatched. The CDR3 DNA reads TGTGCCTCGAGGACTAGCGGGATGTACGAGCAGTACTTC. Amino acids: CASRTSGMYEQYF.

The V call is TRBV11-1, the J call TRBJ2-5; possible D gene TRBD2, 5 bases. With 1 base removed from V and 5 bases from J, the gap between germline ends came to 14 bases. Germline V lookup: CDR1 SGHAT, CDR2 FQDESV (reference sequence). The CDR3 runs to 15 residues. The CDR3 sequence: CASSLGLSAPETQYF. CDR3 DNA sequence: TGTGCCAGCAGCTTAGGACTATCCGCCCCTGAGACCCAGTACTTC.

V and J are TRBV4-2 and TRBJ2-2; 14 bases match TRBD2. Germline V gene lookup returns CDR1 LGHNA and CDR2 YNFKEQ. V lost 6 bases to trimming and J lost 7 bases; unmatched junction nucleotides: 4. CDR3 length: 15 amino acids. DNA for the CDR3: TGTGCCAGCAGTCCGACTAGCGGGAGGGTCGGGGAGCTGTTTTTT. Protein sequence: CASSPTSGRVGELFF.

The chain joins TRBV9 to TRBJ1-1; 8 bases are shared with TRBD1. CDR1 SGDLS and CDR2 YYNGEE come from the germline V gene. The CDR3 covers 15 residues. V shed 4 bases, J shed 5 bases, and the junction held 10 bases outside the gene matches. In DNA form, the CDR3 reads TGTGCCAGCAGCCCTCAGGCGACAGGGGTGACTGAAGCTTTCTTT. Translation: CASSPQATGVTEAFF.

This clone was detected only a few times. The chain couples TRBV5-1 to TRBJ2-1; D gene uncertain. V was cut by 4 bases and J by 9 bases, with 14 bases left in between. The CDR3 spans 13 residues. Germline loops: CDR1 SGHRS, CDR2 YFSETQ. CDR3 sequence: CASSLDVMSEQFF. The CDR3 DNA follows: TGCGCCAGCAGCCTGGACGTGATGAGTGAGCAGTTCTTC. The full variable domain, its missing parts supplied by reference TRBV5-1 and TRBJ2-1, is KAGVTQTPRYLIKTRGQQVTLSCSPISGHRSVSWYQQTPGQGLQFLFEYFSETQRNKGNFPGRFSGRQFSNSRSEMNVSTLELGDSALYLCASSLDVMSEQFFGPGTRLTVL.

The V gene is TRBV10-3, the J gene TRBJ2-7; D is tentatively TRBD1 or TRBD2 (5 bases each). Trimming took 9 bases from V and 5 from J, leaving 17 bases between them. CDR1 is ENHRY and CDR2 is SYGVKD in the germline V gene. This CDR3 has 13 amino acids. CDR3 DNA: TGTGCCATACACCGGGACCTCGGGGACGAGCAGTACTTC. This sequence encodes CAIHRDLGDEQYF.

V usage is TRBV28 and J usage is TRBJ1-1; 7 positions match TRBD1. The CDR3 totals 15 residues. Germline values: CDR1 MDHEN, CDR2 SYDVKM. J gave up 0 bases and V 7 bases, and 8 bases lay outside the gene matches. In DNA form, the CDR3 reads TGTGCCAGCACCCAGGGGGGGAGGATGAACACTGAAGCTTTCTTT. Residues: CASTQGGRMNTEAFF.

This chain connects TRBV6-1 to TRBJ2-1; TRBD1 might be the D (5 bases). Germline values: CDR1 MNHNS, CDR2 SASEGT. The V gene lost 4 bases and the J gene lost 6 bases, with 10 bases spanning the gap. This CDR3 spans 13 amino acids. CDR3 in amino acids: CASSAYRINEQFF. The CDR3 coding sequence is TGTGCCAGCAGTGCATACAGGATCAATGAGCAGTTCTTC.

This rearrangement joins TRBV10-1 to TRBJ1-5, with 8 bases matching TRBD1. Germline loops: CDR1 WNHNN, CDR2 SYGVQD (reference sequence). The V gene end was trimmed by 5 bases and the J gene end by 0 bases; junction bases not matched to a gene: 12. The CDR3 is 18 residues long. The CDR3 protein is CASSLEQGAPYSNQPQHF. The CDR3 DNA is TGCGCCAGCAGTTTGGAGCAGGGGGCTCCCTATAGCAATCAGCCCCAGCATTTT.

V usage is TRBV29-1 and J usage is TRBJ2-5, with TRBD1 matching 8 bases. V was pared by 4 bases and J by 5 bases, with 6 bases of the junction left unmatched. Germline CDR1 SQVTM, CDR2 ANQGSEA. This CDR3 region has 13 residues. The CDR3 DNA reads as TGCAGCGTTGGACTCACAGGGGGGGAGACCCAGTACTTC. Translation gives CSVGLTGGETQYF.

This clone was seen a single time. V and J are TRBV5-1 and TRBJ1-2; a weak D match, TRBD1 (5 bases). The CDR3 is made up of 14 amino acids. The V end was cut by 4 bases, the J end by 4 bases, with 14 bases between. Germline-derived CDR1 and CDR2 are SGHRS and YFSETQ. CDR3 region: CASSESPGPYGYTF. CDR3 coding DNA: TGCGCCAGCAGCGAGTCCCCGGGACCCTATGGCTACACCTTC. Supplemented by reference TRBV5-1 and TRBJ1-2, the full variable domain reads KAGVTQTPRYLIKTRGQQVTLSCSPISGHRSVSWYQQTPGQGLQFLFEYFSETQRNKGNFPGRFSGRQFSNSRSEMNVSTLELGDSALYLCASSESPGPYGYTFGSGTRLTVV.

CDR3: CASSFPTGTPYEQYF. Here the CDR3 DNA reads TGTGCCAGCAGCTTCCCGACAGGGACCCCCTACGAGCAGTACTTC. The chain recombines TRBV7-8 with TRBJ2-7; 7 bases agree with TRBD1. CDR3 length equals 15 residues. J gave up 2 bases and V 3 bases, and 7 bases lay outside the gene matches. The germline CDR1 and CDR2 sequences are SGHVS and FQNEAQ.

This clone has only a few counts. V usage is TRBV7-9 and J usage is TRBJ2-4; D might be TRBD1 (5 bases). Trimming shortened V by 4 bases and J by 7 bases, and 20 bases separated the two germline ends. CDR1 and CDR2 (germline): SEHNR, FQNEAQ (reference sequence). The CDR3 length is 16 residues. CDR3 in DNA: TGTGCCAGCAGCTCCCAGGGTTTGTGGGGCCTTAACATTCAGTACTTC. Translating it yields CASSSQGLWGLNIQYF.

The chain joins TRBV29-1 to TRBJ2-1, with unresolved D. This CDR3 contains 10 residues. Germline CDR1 and CDR2: SQVTM and ANQGSEA. V was shortened by 0 bases and J by 11 bases, with 5 bases between the two germline ends. The CDR3 DNA is TGCAGCGTTGAAGAAGGTAAGCAGTTCTTC. Protein sequence: CSVEEGKQFF.

This clone was seen only once. The chain has TRBV4-1 and TRBJ2-3; the D is unclear. CDR1 is MGHRA and CDR2 is YSYEKL in the germline V gene. This CDR3 contains 14 residues. V lost 0 bases to trimming and J lost 2 bases, with 6 bases between them. The CDR3 nucleotides are TGCGCCAGCAGCCAAGAGACTTTCACAGATACGCAGTATTTT. Its protein product is CASSQETFTDTQYF.

This clone was counted a few times. This may be a read error, as it is one base from a much larger clone. Other DNA sequences in the sample encode the same CDR3. The V and J genes are TRBV5-1 and TRBJ1-1; D uncertain. The CDR3 consists of 12 residues. Trimming left V 4 bases short and J 1 base short, with 5 bases between. Looked up from germline, CDR1 is SGHRS and CDR2 is YFSETQ. DNA of the CDR3: TGCGCCAGCAGCACGGCGAACACTGAAGCTTTCTTT. This sequence encodes CASSTANTEAFF.

In this sample, this clone turned up once. V gene TRBV19 combines with J gene TRBJ1-4, with TRBD1 as a possible D gene (6 bases). Trimming stripped 2 bases from V and 5 bases from J, with 9 bases between. This CDR3 contains 14 residues. In germline, CDR1 is LNHDA, CDR2 SQIVND (reference sequence). CDR3 in DNA: TGTGCCAGTAGTATAACAGGGAGAAATGAAAAACTGTTTTTT. It codes for CASSITGRNEKLFF.

This sequence joins TRBV5-4 and TRBJ2-7, with a weak D call TRBD1 (5 bases). V was pared by 1 base and J by 7 bases, with 12 bases between. This CDR3 region has 13 residues. Germline V gives CDR1 SGHNT, CDR2 YYREEE (reference sequence). DNA for the CDR3: TGTGCCAGCAGCTTGCAGGGAAAGGGGGAGCAGTACTTC. Translated: CASSLQGKGEQYF.

The chain couples TRBV5-1 to TRBJ2-7; tentative D call: TRBD2 (7 bases). Germline assignment: CDR1 SGHRS and CDR2 YFSETQ. The germline V and J ends were trimmed by 0 bases and 3 bases, with 19 bases remaining between them. CDR3 length: 17 residues. DNA of the CDR3: TGCGCCAGCAGCTTGGCCGCGGGGGAAGGGGGAGTCTACGAGCAGTACTTC. It translates to CASSLAAGEGGVYEQYF.

V and J are TRBV20-1 and TRBJ1-6, with D tentatively TRBD1 (6 bases). The germline V gene encodes CDR1 DFQATT and CDR2 SNEGSKA (reference sequence). Trimming cost V 0 bases and J 13 bases, with 7 bases left between them. The CDR3 loop spans 11 amino acids. The CDR3: CSAREQGPLHF. The CDR3 coding sequence is TGCAGTGCTAGAGAACAGGGCCCCCTCCACTTT.

The chain carries TRBV5-1 and TRBJ2-3, with D possibly matching TRBD1 (6 bases). V was trimmed by 4 bases and J by 3 bases, leaving 18 bases between them. The CDR3 is made up of 16 amino acids. CDR1 and CDR2 (germline): SGHRS, YFSETQ. The CDR3 spells CASSEGTSGATDTQYF. Here the CDR3 DNA reads TGCGCCAGCAGCGAAGGGACAAGTGGGGCGACAGATACGCAGTATTTT.